The T cell receptor beta chain described here comes from a study of tumor-infiltrating lymphocytes in primary liver carcinoma. Study-wide findings and caveats: The study found only about 7-24% of top clones in all five tumor regions.

The study co-extracted DNA and RNA from approximately 20-30 mg of unsorted bulk tissue. All patients had surgically resected primary liver carcinoma. Chronic HBV infection, untreated so far, was present in the patients. Sampling of each tumor involved five separate regions. Germline V gene sequence: CDR1 MNHEY, CDR2 SVGEGT. This CDR3 contains 16 residues. Notes on this clonotype: What it binds is not known. A junction end diverges from the germline sequence, so it may reflect a read error.

With a constant-region primer, TCR beta cDNA was made from about 0.5 ug of total RNA. Three nested multiplex PCR rounds, a slightly modified ARM-PCR, produced the libraries for TCR beta. For around 9 cycles apiece, the opening two PCR rounds ran with TRBV1-TRBV30 forward primers and a C-beta reverse primer. TCRdb ran MiXCR on the multiplex PCR reads and lists one entry per CDR3 protein. The data show approximately 54,000 distinct CDR3 sequences, about 80% seen once. The sequence came from a man in his forties with primary liver carcinoma and hepatitis B virus infection. The specimen sequenced was liver tumor tissue from sampling region 2. Subset described: tumor region T2, inferior pole. This rearrangement joins TRBV6-2 or TRBV6-3 to TRBJ2-2; D ambiguous. CDR3 region: CTSSYARRLNTGELFF. The CDR3, as DNA: TGTACCAGCAGTTATGCGCGGCGACTGAACACCGGGGAGCTGTTTTTT.